This entry lists 28 T cell receptor beta chains sequenced from one sample in a study of T cells in Graves' hyperthyroidism and ophthalmopathy (dated by TCRdb to the late 2010s). The library was built by means of multiplex PCR. Sequencing used an Illumina HiSeq 2000. TCR beta CDR3 regions were amplified from RNA transcripts. The TCR CDR3 was subjected to a first round of RT-PCR using the HTBI primer set and the Qiagen OneStep RT-PCR kit. The public reads were quality trimmed at Q25 with fastp and then assembled into clones with MiXCR by TCRdb, keeping productive beta chains. Records with the same CDR3 protein are collapsed into one entry carrying the most frequent genes and DNA. This sample is represented by 50,000 to 60,000 distinct CDR3 sequences; roughly half of them were singletons. Roughly a tenth of the sample comes from the top ten. What was sequenced was blood. The source is a woman aged 50 to 65 with Graves' ophthalmopathy.

This clonotype has at least ten counts. J is TRBJ1-1 and V is TRBV5-4; no clear D gene. The V gene lost 4 bases and the J gene lost 5 bases, with 9 bases spanning the gap. This CDR3 is 12 amino acids long. Germline assignment: CDR1 SGHNT and CDR2 YYREEE (reference sequence). This CDR3 is CASSLSWTEAFF. The CDR3 coding sequence is TGTGCCAGCAGCCTCAGTTGGACTGAAGCTTTCTTT.

This clonotype was counted ten times or more. V gene TRBV5-1 combines with J gene TRBJ1-1; unclear D gene. Germline-derived CDR1 and CDR2 are SGHRS and YFSETQ. CDR3 length equals 14 residues. Trimming left V 0 bases short and J 1 base short, with 7 bases between. The CDR3 DNA reads TGCGCCAGCAGCTTGGATGCAGCGAACACTGAAGCTTTCTTT. It yields the protein CASSLDAANTEAFF.

This chain uses TRBV7-9 with TRBJ2-2, with D uncertain. The CDR3 covers 13 residues. With 5 bases removed from V and 6 bases from J, the gap between germline ends came to 10 bases. Per the germline V gene, CDR1 is SEHNR and CDR2 is FQNEAQ (reference sequence). This CDR3 is CASSDLVAGELFF. DNA of the CDR3: TGTGCCAGCAGCGACTTAGTAGCCGGGGAGCTGTTTTTT.

The rearrangement uses TRBV6-4 and TRBJ2-2; no firm D call. Trimming cost V 2 bases and J 3 bases, with 16 bases left between them. There are 17 residues in the CDR3. Germline CDR1 reads MRHNA; CDR2 reads SNTAGT. The CDR3 is CASSDPSSIKDTGELFF. The CDR3, as DNA: TGTGCCAGCAGTGACCCGAGTAGTATTAAAGACACCGGGGAGCTGTTTTTT.

In its sample, this clonotype was seen many times. The V gene is TRBV19, the J gene TRBJ1-4; TRBD1 might be the D (5 bases). Trimming shortened V by 3 bases and J by 4 bases, and 12 bases separated the two germline ends. This CDR3 contains 15 residues. CDR1 and CDR2 (germline): LNHDA, SQIVND (reference sequence). As DNA, the CDR3 is TGTGCCAGTAGTATGCCCGGGGCCGTTAATGAAAAACTGTTTTTT. It specifies CASSMPGAVNEKLFF.

This chain links TRBV9 with TRBJ2-2, with D maybe TRBD1 (6 bases). V lost 4 bases and J lost 7, with 17 bases in between. The length of the CDR3 is 15 residues. Germline lookup yields CDR1 SGDLS and CDR2 YYNGEE. Here the CDR3 reads CASSPWDILNGELFF. CDR3 sequence (DNA): TGTGCCAGCAGCCCCTGGGACATCCTAAACGGGGAGCTGTTTTTT.

The chain joins TRBV25-1 to TRBJ2-5; perhaps D is TRBD1 or TRBD2 (5 bases each). Germline V gives CDR1 MGHDK, CDR2 SYGVNS. V was pared by 3 bases and J by 4 bases, with 15 bases between. The CDR3 runs 15 residues. CDR3 in amino acids: CASSEMRGQGETQYF. The CDR3 coding sequence is TGTGCCAGCAGTGAGATGAGGGGCCAGGGAGAGACCCAGTACTTC. The full variable domain, rest sourced from reference TRBV25-1 and TRBJ2-5, is EADIYQTPRYLVIGTGKKITLECSQTMGHDKMYWYQQDPGMELHLIHYSYGVNSTEKGDLSSESTVSRIRTEHFPLTLESARPSHTSQYLCASSEMRGQGETQYFGPGTRLLVL.

This clonotype was detected a few times. The chain carries TRBV6-2 or TRBV6-3 and TRBJ1-4, with D maybe TRBD1 (6 bases). The germline V gene has CDR1 MNHEY and CDR2 SVGEGT. V was clipped by 7 bases and J by 0 bases, with 15 bases between them. The CDR3 runs to 16 residues. CDR3 residues: CASKQRQVATNEKLFF. CDR3 nucleotide sequence: TGTGCCAGCAAACAACGACAGGTTGCAACTAATGAAAAACTGTTTTTT.

The rearrangement uses TRBV7-2 and TRBJ2-5, with 7 positions matching TRBD2. Germline CDR1 is SGHTA and CDR2 is FQGNSA. V shed 7 bases and J 7 bases; nucleotides not matched to a gene: 3. The CDR3 contains 11 residues. The CDR3 is CASNPGGTQYF. CDR3 in DNA: TGTGCCAGCAACCCGGGAGGGACCCAGTACTTC.

The J gene is TRBJ1-5, the V gene TRBV20-1; TRBD1 aligns across 8 bases. The V gene end was trimmed by 1 base and the J gene end by 1 base; junction bases not matched to a gene: 3. Germline V gene data show CDR1 as DFQATT and CDR2 as SNEGSKA (reference sequence). The CDR3 extends over 15 amino acids. The CDR3 DNA reads as TGCAGTGCTAGAGGCCAGGGGGCGAGCAATCAGCCCCAGCATTTT. It is translated as CSARGQGASNQPQHF.

This clonotype has at least ten counts. This chain joins TRBV28 and TRBJ2-5; D unresolved. V gave up 3 bases and J gave up 5 bases, with 13 bases separating them. The CDR3 runs 14 residues. Germline lookup yields CDR1 MDHEN and CDR2 SYDVKM. The CDR3 nucleotides read TGTGCCAGCAGTTTCATGGTTAAGTTGGAGACCCAGTACTTC. It yields the protein CASSFMVKLETQYF. Supplemented by reference TRBV28 and TRBJ2-5, the full variable domain reads DVKVTQSSRYLVKRTGEKVFLECVQDMDHENMFWYRQDPGLGLRLIYFSYDVKMKEKGDIPEGYSVSREKKERFSLILESASTNQTSMYLCASSFMVKLETQYFGPGTRLLVL.

This clonotype is classed as medium-sized. This rearrangement joins TRBV10-3 to TRBJ1-4, with TRBD1 identical over 9 bases. CDR3 length: 16 residues. After removal of 2 bases from V and 3 bases from J, the junction contained 4 bases not matched to a gene. Germline V gene lookup returns CDR1 ENHRY and CDR2 SYGVKD. CDR3 nucleotides: TGTGCCATCAGTGAGCCGCGACAGGGGGCTAATGAAAAACTGTTTTTT. Translation gives CAISEPRQGANEKLFF.

This clonotype turned up a few times. The V call is TRBV7-2, the J call TRBJ2-5; 9 positions agree with TRBD2. The V and J ends lost 5 bases and 2 bases, in that order; junction bases with no gene match: 3. Germline assignment: CDR1 SGHTA and CDR2 FQGNSA. This CDR3 is 14 amino acids long. CDR3 loop: CASSRGGGQETQYF. For the CDR3, the DNA is TGTGCCAGCAGCCGCGGGGGGGGTCAAGAGACCCAGTACTTC.

This clonotype was seen once. The chain carries TRBV7-2 and TRBJ1-1; the D gene is possibly TRBD1 (6 bases). Germline V CDR1 and CDR2: SGHTA, FQGNSA. The CDR3 is 15 amino acids. Trimming shortened V by 4 bases and J by 7 bases, and 19 bases separated the two germline ends. The CDR3 is CASSYIGQMSIEAFF. CDR3 bases: TGTGCCAGCAGCTATATCGGACAGATGAGCATTGAAGCTTTCTTT.

This clonotype appeared many times. V is TRBV19 and J is TRBJ2-7; TRBD1 aligns across 9 bases. This CDR3 has 15 amino acids. V shed 5 bases and J 5 bases; nucleotides not matched to a gene: 10. Germline V gene data show CDR1 as LNHDA and CDR2 as SQIVND (reference sequence). The CDR3 coding sequence is TGTGCCAGTAGTCGGGGACAGGGTGTCAGGGACGAGCAGTACTTC. Translating gives CASSRGQGVRDEQYF. Looking up the rest from reference TRBV19 and TRBJ2-7 gives the full variable domain: DGGITQSPKYLFRKEGQNVTLSCEQNLNHDAMYWYRQDPGQGLRLIYYSQIVNDFQKGDIAEGYSVSREKKESFPLTVTSAQKNPTAFYLCASSRGQGVRDEQYFGPGTRLTVT.

In its sample, this clonotype was seen many times. V usage is TRBV20-1 and J usage is TRBJ2-1, with D hard to call. Deletions cut 6 bases from V and 2 bases from J, with 14 bases between. This CDR3 is 14 amino acids long. Germline-derived CDR1 and CDR2 are DFQATT and SNEGSKA (reference sequence). CDR3 DNA: TGCAGTGCAAGGACCCCACAAACCTACAATGAGCAGTTCTTC. Its protein is CSARTPQTYNEQFF.

V is TRBV2 and J is TRBJ2-3; 11 bases agree with TRBD2. Trimming took 6 bases from V and 1 from J; bases not matched to a gene: 9. CDR3 size: 17 residues. Per the germline V gene, CDR1 is SNHLY and CDR2 is FYNNEI. CDR3 protein: CASSLTSGGGGTDTQYF. DNA for the CDR3: TGTGCCAGCAGCCTCACTAGCGGGGGCGGGGGCACAGATACGCAGTATTTT. The full variable domain, rest sourced from reference TRBV2 and TRBJ2-3, is EPEVTQTPSHQVTQMGQEVILRCVPISNHLYFYWYRQILGQKVEFLVSFYNNEISEKSEIFDDQFSVERPDGSNFTLKIRSTKLEDSAMYFCASSLTSGGGGTDTQYFGPGTRLTVL.

This chain links TRBV20-1 with TRBJ2-7; 9 bases align to TRBD1. CDR1 DFQATT and CDR2 SNEGSKA come from the germline V gene (reference sequence). J was trimmed by 2 bases and V by 6 bases; bases with no gene match: 14. The CDR3 contains 16 residues. CDR3 sequence reads: CSAFPGQGRGTYEQYF. The DNA of the CDR3 is TGCAGTGCCTTTCCCGGACAGGGGAGGGGCACCTACGAGCAGTACTTC.

Points on this clonotype: The conserved final phenylalanine or tryptophan is absent from the CDR3, which likely points to a read error. This chain uses TRBV7-2 with TRBJ2-7; no reliable D call. This CDR3 is 12 amino acids long. Trimming cost V 3 bases and J 2 bases, with 5 bases left between them. CDR1 and CDR2 from the germline V gene are SGHTA and FQGNSA. CDR3 sequence reads: CASSLGTYEQYC. Written as DNA, the CDR3 is TGTGCCAGCAGCTTGGGGACCTACGAGCAGTACTGC.

A note on this clonotype: This clone may be a read error of a much larger clone one base away. V usage is TRBV6-5 and J usage is TRBJ2-7; no definite D call. The length of the CDR3 is 15 residues. Germline CDR1 and CDR2: MNHEY and SVGAGI. CDR3 in DNA: TGTGCCATCAGTTACTTAGTTCCGGGTTTATCCGAGCAGTACTTC. This sequence encodes CAISYLVPGLSEQYF.

This clonotype qualifies as medium-sized. This rearrangement joins TRBV10-3 to TRBJ2-7; D possibly corresponds to TRBD1 (6 bases). Germline V lookup: CDR1 ENHRY, CDR2 SYGVKD. V lost 0 bases, J lost 4 bases, and 7 bases lay in between. There are 13 residues in the CDR3. CDR3 bases: TGTGCCATCAGTGAGTCAGGACAGTACGAGCAGTACTTC. Encoded protein: CAISESGQYEQYF.

The sample holds one count of this clonotype. The chain recombines TRBV6-4 with TRBJ1-5, with a weak D call TRBD1 (5 bases). Germline V gene sequence: CDR1 MRHNA, CDR2 SNTAGT. V was shortened by 5 bases and J by 12 bases, with 11 bases between the two germline ends. The CDR3 sequence is 11 residues long. The CDR3 DNA reads as TGTGCCAGCAGTAACACGGGGCTCCAGCATTTT. Protein: CASSNTGLQHF.

The V gene is TRBV10-3, the J gene TRBJ1-6, with 8 positions matching TRBD1. CDR1 and CDR2 from the germline V gene are ENHRY and SYGVKD. With 10 bases clipped from V and 6 bases from J, the junction kept 5 bases outside the gene matches. The CDR3 loop spans 13 amino acids. This CDR3 is CANLGQGNSPLHF. In nucleotides, the CDR3 is TGTGCCAACTTAGGACAGGGTAATTCACCCCTCCACTTT.

This clonotype was detected ten times or more. The chain recombines TRBV19 with TRBJ2-1; D not resolved. The germline V gene has CDR1 LNHDA and CDR2 SQIVND (reference sequence). The CDR3 loop spans 15 amino acids. V was shortened by 4 bases and J by 0 bases, with 10 bases between the two germline ends. CDR3 protein: CASSRAESSYNEQFF. CDR3 DNA: TGTGCCAGTAGTAGGGCCGAGAGCTCCTACAATGAGCAGTTCTTC.

This clonotype is deemed medium-sized (0.01 to 0.1%). CDR3 sequence: CSVGQEVHQPQHF. The CDR3 nucleotides are TGCAGCGTTGGGCAGGAGGTGCATCAGCCCCAGCATTTT. This chain uses TRBV29-1 with TRBJ1-5, with D unresolved. The CDR3 length is 13 residues. Per germline, CDR1 SQVTM and CDR2 ANQGSEA. The V and J ends lost 4 bases and 5 bases respectively, with 12 bases between them.

This chain uses TRBV9 with TRBJ2-3; 12 nucleotides match TRBD1. This CDR3 has 16 amino acids. Trimming cost V 0 bases and J 4 bases; bases outside gene matches: 3. The V gene's germline CDR1 is SGDLS and CDR2 YYNGEE. Here the CDR3 DNA reads TGTGCCAGCAGCGTAGCCGGGACAGGGGGCGCAGATACGCAGTATTTT. It codes for CASSVAGTGGADTQYF. The full variable domain, with the rest looked up from reference TRBV9 and TRBJ2-3, is DSGVTQTPKHLITATGQRVTLRCSPRSGDLSVYWYQQSLDQGLQFLIQYYNGEERAKGNILERFSAQQFPDLHSELNLSSLELGDSALYFCASSVAGTGGADTQYFGPGTRLTVL.

Concerning this clonotype itself: A much bigger clone sits one base away, suggesting this may be a read error. This chain joins TRBV6-5 and TRBJ2-5; TRBD1 matches at 7 bases. Germline V lookup: CDR1 MNHEY, CDR2 SVGAGI. The length of the CDR3 is 16 residues. After removal of 6 bases from V and 4 bases from J, the junction contained 14 bases not matched to a gene. CDR3 DNA sequence: TGTGCCAGCAGGCCCGCCTCGGGACAGAGGAGAGAGACCCAGTACTTC. Its translation: CASRPASGQRRETQYF.

This clonotype occurred a few times. This chain links TRBV24-1 with TRBJ1-2; D is uncertain. This CDR3 region has 11 residues. Trimming pared 7 bases from V and 8 bases from J, leaving 10 bases between. CDR1 and CDR2 (germline): KGHDR, SFDVKD. The CDR3 loop is CATRGVDGYTF. The CDR3, as DNA: TGTGCCACCAGGGGAGTTGACGGCTACACCTTC.